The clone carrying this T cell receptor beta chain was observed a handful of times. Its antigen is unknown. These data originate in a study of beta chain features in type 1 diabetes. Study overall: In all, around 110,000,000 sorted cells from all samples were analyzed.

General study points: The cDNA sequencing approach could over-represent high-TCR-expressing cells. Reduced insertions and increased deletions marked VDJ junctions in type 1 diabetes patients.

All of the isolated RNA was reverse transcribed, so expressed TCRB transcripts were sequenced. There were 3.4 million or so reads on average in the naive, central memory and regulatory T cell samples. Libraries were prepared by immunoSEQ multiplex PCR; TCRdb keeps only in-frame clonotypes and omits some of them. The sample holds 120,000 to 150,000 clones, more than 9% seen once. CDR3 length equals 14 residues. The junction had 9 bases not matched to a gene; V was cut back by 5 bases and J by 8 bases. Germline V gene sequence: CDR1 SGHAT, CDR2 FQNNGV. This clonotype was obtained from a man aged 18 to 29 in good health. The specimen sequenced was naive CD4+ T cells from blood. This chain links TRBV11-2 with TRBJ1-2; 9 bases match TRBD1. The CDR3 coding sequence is TGTGCCAGCAGCCAAGGAACAGGGGGCTGGGGCTACACCTTC. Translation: CASSQGTGGWGYTF.